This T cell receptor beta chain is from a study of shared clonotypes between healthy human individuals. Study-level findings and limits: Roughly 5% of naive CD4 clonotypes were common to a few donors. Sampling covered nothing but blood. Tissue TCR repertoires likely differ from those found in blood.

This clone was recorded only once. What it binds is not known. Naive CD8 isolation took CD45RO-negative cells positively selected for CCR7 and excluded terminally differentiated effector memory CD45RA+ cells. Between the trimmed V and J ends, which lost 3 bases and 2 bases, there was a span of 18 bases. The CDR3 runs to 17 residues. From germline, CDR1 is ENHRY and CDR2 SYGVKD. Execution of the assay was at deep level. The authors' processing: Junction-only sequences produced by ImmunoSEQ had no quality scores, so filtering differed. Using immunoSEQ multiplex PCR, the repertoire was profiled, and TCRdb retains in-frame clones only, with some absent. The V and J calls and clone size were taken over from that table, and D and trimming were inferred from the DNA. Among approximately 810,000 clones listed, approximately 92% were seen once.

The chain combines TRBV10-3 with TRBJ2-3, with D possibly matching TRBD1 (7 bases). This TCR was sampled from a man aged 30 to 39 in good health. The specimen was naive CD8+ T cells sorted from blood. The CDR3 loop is CAISERQGGGDTDTQYF. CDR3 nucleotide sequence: TGTGCCATCAGTGAAAGACAGGGTGGCGGGGACACAGATACGCAGTATTTT.